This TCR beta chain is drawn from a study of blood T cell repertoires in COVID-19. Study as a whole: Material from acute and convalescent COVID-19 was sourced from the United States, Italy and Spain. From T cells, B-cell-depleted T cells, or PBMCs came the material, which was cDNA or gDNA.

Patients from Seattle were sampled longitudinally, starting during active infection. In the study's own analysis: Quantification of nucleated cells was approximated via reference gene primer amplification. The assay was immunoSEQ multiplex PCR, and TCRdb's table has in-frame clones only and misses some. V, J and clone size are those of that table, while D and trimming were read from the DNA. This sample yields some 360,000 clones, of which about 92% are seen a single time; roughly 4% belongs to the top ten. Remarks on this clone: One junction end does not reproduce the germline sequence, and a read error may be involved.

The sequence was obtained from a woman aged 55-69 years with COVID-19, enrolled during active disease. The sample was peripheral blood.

CDR3 sequence (DNA): TGTGCTAGCAGCTCCACCGGGGCCGGGGAGCTGTTTTTT. It yields the protein CASSSTGAGELFF. The chain recombines TRBV7-7 with TRBJ2-2; possibly TRBD2 for D (5 bases). The CDR3 is 13 residues long. CDR1 is SSHAT, CDR2 FNYEAQ, per germline (reference sequence).